This record looks at one T cell receptor (beta chain) sequence and its context. Sequenced by immunoSEQ multiplex PCR; TCRdb stores in-frame clones only, minus some. Of approximately 74,000 clones in the sample, 92% were seen once. The record originates from a study of graft-versus-host responses after intestinal transplantation. This CDR3 has 17 residues. Trimming cost V 4 bases and J 6 bases; bases outside gene matches: 16. Germline values: CDR1 WNHNN, CDR2 SYGVQD (reference sequence). The TCR was taken from a human patient who received an intestinal transplant, so some T cells may come from the graft donor. Sequencing was performed on PBMCs, taken 98 days after intestinal transplantation. The V and J genes are TRBV10-1 and TRBJ2-3; 7 bases are shared with TRBD2. This chain's CDR3 is CASSGSLTSPSSDTQYF. DNA for the CDR3: TGCGCCAGCAGTGGAAGCTTGACTAGCCCCTCCTCGGATACGCAGTATTTT.